These 2 T cell receptor beta chains share one sample of origin, sequenced in a study of blood T cell repertoires in COVID-19 (dated by TCRdb to between 2020 and 2021). Library generation was performed with the immunoSEQ multiplex PCR assay. Entries here come from immuneACCESS through TCRdb and include only in-frame sequences with V and J called. Some clones fail to appear in such tables; in the studies checked, an unresolved V gene covers under half of the shortfall, and the cause of the remainder is unknown. The sample profile shows 150,000 to 160,000 clones; approximately 90% of them were found once. The ten largest clones add up to around 14% of the sample. Sequenced input: peripheral blood. Source of these receptors: a woman in her forties with acute or convalescent COVID-19.

The chain joins TRBV6-1 to TRBJ1-2; 7 bases are a match to TRBD1. Germline CDR1 is MNHNS and CDR2 is SASEGT. V lost 2 bases, J lost 5 bases, and 8 bases stayed unmatched. This CDR3 is built from 15 residues. Here the CDR3 DNA reads TGTGCCAGCAGTGAAAGACAGGGATCGAGGTATGGCTACACCTTC. It encodes CASSERQGSRYGYTF.

The chain couples TRBV3-1 (or the pseudogene TRBV3-2) to TRBJ1-5; no definite D call. V was shortened by 2 bases and J by 1 base, with 3 bases between the two germline ends. Per germline, CDR1 LGHDT and CDR2 YNNKEL (reference sequence). The CDR3 is 13 residues long. CDR3: CASSQLSNQPQHF. CDR3 nucleotides: TGTGCCAGCAGCCAACTGAGCAATCAGCCCCAGCATTTT.